Here is one T cell receptor beta chain with its context. The antigen is unknown. This sample was taken from a study of beta chain features in type 1 diabetes. Stem cell-like memory, regulatory, central memory and naive CD4+ cells were sorted via CD45RO/CCR7/CD25/CD127/CD95/CD27. Overall study findings and caveats: TCRB repertoires of naive, central memory and Treg cells appeared more similar among patients than among healthy donors. PCR, the amplification step, might favor shorter templates, equally in patients and controls. People with Type 1 diabetes carried modestly yet significantly shorter TCRB CDR3s in all four CD4+ subsets.

Sequenced material consisted of expressed TCRB transcripts (all of the isolated RNA was reverse transcribed). The repertoire was sequenced with immunoSEQ multiplex PCR; TCRdb's copy has only in-frame clones and lacks some. The sample includes roughly 150,000 clones, 63% of them seen just once. CDR3 size: 13 residues. Germline loops: CDR1 SQVTM, CDR2 ANQGSEA. The sequence came from a young man with type 1 diabetes. This rearrangement joins TRBV29-1 to TRBJ2-7; 8 bases are a match to TRBD1. The sample consisted of naive CD4+ T cells from blood. The CDR3 nucleotides read TGCAGTGCCGGGACAGGAATGCCCTACGAGCAGTACTTC. Its protein product is CSAGTGMPYEQYF.